The sample holds a few counts of the clone carrying this T cell receptor beta chain. This specimen belongs to a study of T cells after yellow fever vaccination. Each CDR3 protein is one row after TCRdb ran MiXCR on the 5' RACE reads. The profile covers 95,000 to 100,000 distinct CDR3 sequences, with roughly 6% appearing a single time and over 40% taken by the ten largest. This specimen was CD8+ T cells sorted from PBMCs, taken 10 days after the yellow fever booster vaccination. This TCR was recovered from a man aged 18 to 30 who received the YFV17D yellow fever vaccine.

The CDR3 DNA is TGTGCCAGCAGTTACCCGCCCAAGAACACTGAAGCTTTCTTT. Protein sequence: CASSYPPKNTEAFF. The rearrangement links TRBV6-2 or TRBV6-3 to TRBJ1-1; D remains ambiguous. V lost 2 bases and J 1 base, leaving 8 bases between the germline ends. The CDR3 spans 14 residues. Germline V gene lookup returns CDR1 MNHEY and CDR2 SVGEGT.